The text below deals with one TCR beta chain. This sample was included in a study of blood T cell repertoires in COVID-19. Study-level background: Acute and convalescent COVID-19 samples came from the United States, Italy and Spain.

Only in-frame clones appear in the TCRdb table, and some are missing; sequencing was by immunoSEQ multiplex PCR. The table shows 130,000 or so clones, with roughly 88% occurring only once. The TCR originated in a woman in her fifties or sixties with acute or convalescent COVID-19. Input material: peripheral blood.

CDR3 residues: CSASGGGETLETQYF. CDR3 DNA: TGCAGTGCTAGTGGTGGGGGGGAGACTTTAGAGACCCAGTACTTC. The chain combines TRBV20-1 with TRBJ2-5; 7 positions agree with TRBD2. The germline gives CDR1 DFQATT, CDR2 SNEGSKA (reference sequence). There are 15 residues in the CDR3. The trim removed 3 bases at V and 4 bases at J, leaving 11 bases unmatched.